This T cell receptor (beta chain) emerged from a study of radiation and T cells in renal cell carcinoma. The count of this clone is one. Described time point: blood 2 weeks post-SBRT. Documented treatment: 15 Gy SBRT to primary tumor, nephrectomy 4 weeks later. The germline CDR1 and CDR2 sequences are SGHTA and FQGNSA. This CDR3 is 15 amino acids long. V gave up 4 bases and J gave up 3 bases; unmatched junction bases: 6. Assay used: immunoSEQ multiplex PCR; TCRdb lists only in-frame clones, some missing. The sample has roughly 130,000 clones; over 75% are singletons. This material consisted of blood, taken from a patient whose treatment included radiotherapy and nephrectomy. The genes are TRBV7-2 and TRBJ2-4; 7 nucleotides align to TRBD1. The sequence derives from an older woman with renal cell carcinoma. The CDR3 here is CASSSRTGLKNIQYF. The CDR3 nucleotides read TGTGCCAGCAGCTCTCGGACAGGCCTCAAAAACATTCAGTACTTC.